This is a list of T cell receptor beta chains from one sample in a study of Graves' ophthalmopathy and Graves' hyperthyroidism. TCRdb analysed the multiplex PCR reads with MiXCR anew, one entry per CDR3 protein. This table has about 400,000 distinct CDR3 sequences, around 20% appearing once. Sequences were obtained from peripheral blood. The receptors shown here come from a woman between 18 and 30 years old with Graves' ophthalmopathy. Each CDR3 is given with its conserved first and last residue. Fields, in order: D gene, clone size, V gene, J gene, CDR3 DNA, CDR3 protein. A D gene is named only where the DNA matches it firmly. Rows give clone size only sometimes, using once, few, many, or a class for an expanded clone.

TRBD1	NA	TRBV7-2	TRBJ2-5	TGTGCCAGCAGCTTAGGTCCCGGGACAGGGACCCAGTACTTC	CASSLGPGTGTQYF
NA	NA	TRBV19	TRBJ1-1	TGTGCCAGTAGTATAGGCATCTTGAACACTGAAGCTTTCTTT	CASSIGILNTEAFF
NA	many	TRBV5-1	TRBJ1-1	TGCGCCAGCAGCCCATACGGGGCAATGAACACTGAAGCTTTCTTT	CASSPYGAMNTEAFF
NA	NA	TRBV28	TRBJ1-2	TGTGCCAGCACCGCCGGGGCCGGAATCCGCTATGGCTACACCTTC	CASTAGAGIRYGYTF
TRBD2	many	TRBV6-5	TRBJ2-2	TGTGCCAGCAGTTTTATAGCGGGATGGAACACCGGGGAGCTGTTTTTT	CASSFIAGWNTGELFF
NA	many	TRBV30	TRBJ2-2	TGTGCCTGCCCGGGGGAGGGGGAGCTGTTTTTT	CACPGEGELFF
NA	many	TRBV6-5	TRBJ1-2	TGTGCCAGCAGTTATACAGAGGAAGATGGCTACACCTTC	CASSYTEEDGYTF
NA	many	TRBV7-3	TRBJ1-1	TGTGCCAGCAGCTCAACAGGGTTGTCTGAAGCTTTCTTT	CASSSTGLSEAFF
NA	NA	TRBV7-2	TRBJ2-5	TGTGCCAGCAGCTTAATACGAGGTGCCCAGTACTTC	CASSLIRGAQYF
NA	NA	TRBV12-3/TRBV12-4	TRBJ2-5	TGTGCCAGCAGTCCACAGGGCTTTGGGACCCAGTACTTC	CASSPQGFGTQYF
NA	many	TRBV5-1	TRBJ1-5	TGCGCCAGCAGCTATGGCTATGGGGCTGATCAGCCCCAGCATTTT	CASSYGYGADQPQHF
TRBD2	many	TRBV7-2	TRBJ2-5	TGTGCCAGCAGCTTAATGGGCCTAGCGGGAGGAGAGACCCAGTACTTC	CASSLMGLAGGETQYF
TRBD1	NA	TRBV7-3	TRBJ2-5	TGTGCCAGCAGCCTACAGGACAGGGGGCGATGGGAGACCCAGTACTTC	CASSLQDRGRWETQYF
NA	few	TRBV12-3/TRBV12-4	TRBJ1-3	TGTGCCAGCAGTTTAGGTCACGCCTCTGGAAACACCATATATTTT	CASSLGHASGNTIYF
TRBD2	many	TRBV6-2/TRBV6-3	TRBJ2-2	TGTGCCAGCAGCCGCCCGTTGCTAGCGGGGAACACCGGGGAGCTGTTTTTT	CASSRPLLAGNTGELFF
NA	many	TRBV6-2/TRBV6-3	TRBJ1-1	TGTGCCAGCAGTCAAAGCCGAGTGGCGAGCACTGAAGCTTTCTTT	CASSQSRVASTEAFF
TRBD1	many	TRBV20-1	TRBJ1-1	TGCAGTGCTAGAAACAGGGGCTTGAACACTGAAGCTTTCTTT	CSARNRGLNTEAFF
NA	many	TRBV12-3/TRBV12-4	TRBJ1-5	TGTGCCAGCAGGGGCGACCTTAGCAATCAGCCCCAGCATTTT	CASRGDLSNQPQHF
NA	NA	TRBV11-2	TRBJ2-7	TGTGCCAGCAGCTTGACAGGGGAGGGCGGCTACGAGCAGTACTTC	CASSLTGEGGYEQYF
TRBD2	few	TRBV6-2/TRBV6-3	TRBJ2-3	TGTGCCAGCAGGGGGACTAGCGGGGGGGCCCTCACAGATACGCAGTATTTT	CASRGTSGGALTDTQYF
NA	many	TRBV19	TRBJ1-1	TGTGCCAGTAGTATGGGCAGGGCCACTGAAGCTTTCTTT	CASSMGRATEAFF
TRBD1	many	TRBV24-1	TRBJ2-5	TGTGCCACCAGCCCTGGACAGGGGTTTCAAGAGACCCAGTACTTC	CATSPGQGFQETQYF
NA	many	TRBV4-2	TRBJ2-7	TGTGCCAGCAGCCAACGAACTGAGGGCTACGAGCAGTACTTC	CASSQRTEGYEQYF
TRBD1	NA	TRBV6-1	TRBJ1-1	TGTGCCAGCAGTGAACTAGGACAGGTGAACACTGAAGCTTTCTTT	CASSELGQVNTEAFF
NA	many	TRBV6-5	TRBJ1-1	TGTGCCAGCAGTTACTCCCAGACAGGTACCACTGAAGCTTTCTTT	CASSYSQTGTTEAFF
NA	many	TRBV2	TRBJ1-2	TGTGCCACCACAAGGGGAGATGGCTACACCTTC	CATTRGDGYTF
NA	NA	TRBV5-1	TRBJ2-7	TGCGCCAGCACCCCCAATCCAGGACAGCCACCAAACGGCGAGCAGTACTTC	CASTPNPGQPPNGEQYF
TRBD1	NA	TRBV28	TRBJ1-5	TGTGCCAGCAGTTTACGGGGACAGGGGGCCAATCAGCCCCAGCATTTT	CASSLRGQGANQPQHF
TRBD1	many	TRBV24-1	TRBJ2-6	TGTGCCACCAGTGGGCAGGGGGCGGCAGCCAACGTCCTGACTTTC	CATSGQGAAANVLTF
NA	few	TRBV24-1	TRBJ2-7	TGTGCCACCAGTGAGGCTAGCCGCCCCTACGAGCAGTACTTC	CATSEASRPYEQYF
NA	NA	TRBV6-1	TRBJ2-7	TGTGCCAGCAGTGAACACGACGGACTTGAGACCGAGCAGTACTTC	CASSEHDGLETEQYF
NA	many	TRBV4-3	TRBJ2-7	TGCGCCAGCAGCCATTCCCCCCTACAAGGCTACGAGCAGTACTTC	CASSHSPLQGYEQYF
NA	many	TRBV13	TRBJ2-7	TGTGCCAGCAGCCCCCAAAAGGGGGGCCCCTACGAGCAGTACTTC	CASSPQKGGPYEQYF
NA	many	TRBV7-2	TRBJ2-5	TGTGCCAGCAGCTTAGGAGGGGGGCAAGAGACCCAGTACTTC	CASSLGGGQETQYF
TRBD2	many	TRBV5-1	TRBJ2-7	TGCGCCAGCAAGGTAGCGGGGTCCTACGAGCAGTACTTC	CASKVAGSYEQYF
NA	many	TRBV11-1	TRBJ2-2	TGTGCCAGCAGTCGGGGGCGTGAAACCGGGGAGCTGTTTTTT	CASSRGRETGELFF
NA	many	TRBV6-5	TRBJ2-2	TGTGCCAGCAGTTACAAGGTCTCGAACACCGGGGAGCTGTTTTTT	CASSYKVSNTGELFF
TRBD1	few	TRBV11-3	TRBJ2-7	TGTGCCAGCAGCTTAGCCGACAGGGGGGTCTACGAGCAGTACTTC	CASSLADRGVYEQYF
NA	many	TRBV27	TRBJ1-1	TGTGCCAGCTATAATTGGGGTGGTGAAGCTTTCTTT	CASYNWGGEAFF
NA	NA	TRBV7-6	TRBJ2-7	TGTGCCAGCAGCCCAGGAAGGAGCGGAGGTTCCTACGAGCAGTACTTC	CASSPGRSGGSYEQYF
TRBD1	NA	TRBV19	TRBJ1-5	TGTGCCAGTAGCGATCAAGGACAGGGGAGGGGCAATCAGCCCCAGCATTTT	CASSDQGQGRGNQPQHF
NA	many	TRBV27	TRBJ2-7	TGTGCCAGCAGTTTCTACAGGGAGGGCGAGCAGTACTTC	CASSFYREGEQYF
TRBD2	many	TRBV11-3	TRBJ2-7	TGTGCCAGCAGCTCCAATAGCGGGGACACTCCCTACGAGCAGTACTTC	CASSSNSGDTPYEQYF
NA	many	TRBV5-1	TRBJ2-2	TGCGCCAGCAGCTTGGGACGGGACACCCCCTTACGAGCCACCGGGGAGCTGTTTTTT	CASSLGRDTPLRATGELFF
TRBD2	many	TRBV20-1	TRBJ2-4	TGCAGTGCTAGTCTCACAGGACTAGCGGGAAGGGGAGCCAAAAACATTCAGTACTTC	CSASLTGLAGRGAKNIQYF
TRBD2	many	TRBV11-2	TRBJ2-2	TGTGCCAGCAGCGTTCCGGGGGGACTAAACACCGGGGAGCTGTTTTTT	CASSVPGGLNTGELFF
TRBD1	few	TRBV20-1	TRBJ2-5	TGCAGTGCTTGGACAGGGCAAGAGACCCAGTACTTC	CSAWTGQETQYF
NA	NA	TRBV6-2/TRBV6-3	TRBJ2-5	TGTGCCAGCGACACAGGACGTGGCTGGGAAACCCAGTACTTC	CASDTGRGWETQYF